This T cell receptor (beta chain) was found in a study of T cells in Graves' hyperthyroidism and ophthalmopathy. RNA transcripts gave rise to amplified TCR beta CDR3 regions. First-round RT-PCR with HTBI primers amplified the TCR CDR3 region. Each CDR3 protein is one row after TCRdb ran MiXCR on the multiplex PCR reads. This table holds about 300,000 distinct CDR3 sequences, roughly 18% found once. The V gene lost 5 bases and the J gene lost 7 bases, with 12 bases spanning the gap. The CDR3 totals 12 residues. Germline CDR1 is SNHLY and CDR2 is FYNNEI. Ophthalmopathy patients had Clinical Activity Score at least 3, NOSPECS grade at least 4, duration under 3 months. In regard to this clonotype: A much larger clone differs by one base, so this may be a read error. The conserved closing phenylalanine or tryptophan is absent in this CDR3, likely reflecting a read error.

The clonotype was recovered from a man between 50 and 59 years old with Graves' ophthalmopathy. Source material: blood. This chain joins TRBV2 and TRBJ2-7, with a possible D match to TRBD2 (6 bases). The CDR3 DNA reads TGTGCCAGCAGTCCGGGACTGGTGGAGCAGTACCTC. Its translation: CASSPGLVEQYL.